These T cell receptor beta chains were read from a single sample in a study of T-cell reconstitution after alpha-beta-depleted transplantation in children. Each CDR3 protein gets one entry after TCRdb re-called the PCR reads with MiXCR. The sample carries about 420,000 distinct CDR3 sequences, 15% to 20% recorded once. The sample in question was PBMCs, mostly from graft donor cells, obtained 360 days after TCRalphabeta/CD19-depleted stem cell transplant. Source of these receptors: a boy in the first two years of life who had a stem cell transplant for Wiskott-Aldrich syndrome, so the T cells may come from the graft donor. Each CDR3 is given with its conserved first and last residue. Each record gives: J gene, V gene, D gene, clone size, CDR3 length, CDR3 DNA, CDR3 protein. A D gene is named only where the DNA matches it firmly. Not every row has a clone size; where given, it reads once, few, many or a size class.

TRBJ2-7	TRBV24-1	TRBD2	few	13	TGTGCCACCTCGGGGGGTCACGCCTACGAGCAGTACTTC	CATSGGHAYEQYF
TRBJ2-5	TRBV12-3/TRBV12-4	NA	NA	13	TGTGCCAGCAGTCCGCCTAACCAAGAGACCCAGTACTTC	CASSPPNQETQYF
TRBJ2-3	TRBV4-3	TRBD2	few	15	TGCGCCCCCACTTGGGCTAGCGGGAGGACCGATACGCAGTATTTT	CAPTWASGRTDTQYF
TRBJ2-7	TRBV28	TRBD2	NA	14	TGTGCCAGCAGTTTAGTACTAGCGGCAAACGAGCAGTACTTC	CASSLVLAANEQYF
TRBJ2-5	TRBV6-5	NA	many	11	TGTGCCAGCATCAGGGGTGAGACCCAGTACTTC	CASIRGETQYF
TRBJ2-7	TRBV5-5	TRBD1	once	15	TGTGCCAGCAGCTCCAGACAGGGTGTGTACTACGAGCAGTACTTC	CASSSRQGVYYEQYF
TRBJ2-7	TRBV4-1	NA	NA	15	TGCGCCAGCAGCCAAATTGACAGGTCGTCCTACGAGCAGTACTTC	CASSQIDRSSYEQYF
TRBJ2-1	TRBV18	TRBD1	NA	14	TGTGCCAGCTCACCAAAGGGACAGCTCAATGAGCAGTTCTTC	CASSPKGQLNEQFF
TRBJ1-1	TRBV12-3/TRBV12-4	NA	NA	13	TGTGCCAGCAGGGATGAAGTGAACACTGAAGCTTTCTTT	CASRDEVNTEAFF
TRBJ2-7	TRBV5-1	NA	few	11	TGCGCCAGCAGTACCCCCGGCGAGCAGTACTTC	CASSTPGEQYF
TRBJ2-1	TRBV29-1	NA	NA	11	TGCAGCGTTGGGAGGTACAATGAGCAGTTCTTC	CSVGRYNEQFF
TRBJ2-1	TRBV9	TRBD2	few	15	TGTGCCAGCAGCCCACTAGCGGGGACATACAATGAGCAGTTCTTC	CASSPLAGTYNEQFF
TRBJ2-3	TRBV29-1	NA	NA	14	TGCAGCGTTGGGTCTAGCAGGCGGGCAGATACGCAGTATTTT	CSVGSSRRADTQYF
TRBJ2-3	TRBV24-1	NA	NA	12	TGTGCCACCAGTGATTCCCCCGATACGCAGTATTTT	CATSDSPDTQYF
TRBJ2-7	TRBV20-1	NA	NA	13	TGCAGTGCTAGTAGGGACTCTAACTACGAGCAGTACTTC	CSASRDSNYEQYF
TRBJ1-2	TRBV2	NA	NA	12	TGTGCCAGCAGTTACCGGGACGTCAACTACACCTTC	CASSYRDVNYTF
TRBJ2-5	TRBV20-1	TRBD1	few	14	TGCAGTGCTAGAGAAGGACAGGGCGGTGAGACCCAGTACTTC	CSAREGQGGETQYF
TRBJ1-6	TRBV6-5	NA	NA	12	TGTGCCAGCAGTTACCTCAATTCACCCCTCCACTTT	CASSYLNSPLHF
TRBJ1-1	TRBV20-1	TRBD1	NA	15	TGCAGTGCTCCCCGACAGGGGACCATGAACACTGAAGCTTTCTTT	CSAPRQGTMNTEAFF
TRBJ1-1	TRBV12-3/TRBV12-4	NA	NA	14	TGTGCCAGCAGTTTTGGCGCGATGAACACTGAAGCTTTCTTT	CASSFGAMNTEAFF
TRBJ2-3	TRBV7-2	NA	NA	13	TGTGCCAGCAGCTCCCCCCCAATAGATACGCAGTATTTT	CASSSPPIDTQYF
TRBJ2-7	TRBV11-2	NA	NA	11	TGTGCCAGCAGCTTGCGACAGCGGCAGTACTTC	CASSLRQRQYF
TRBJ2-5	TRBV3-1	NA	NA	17	TGTGCCAGCAGCCAAGCCCTGGGCATGGGACCAGGGGAGACCCAGTACTTC	CASSQALGMGPGETQYF
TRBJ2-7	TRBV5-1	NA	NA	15	TGCGCCAGCAGCTTACAGGTCTTCAGCTCCTACGAGCAGTACTTC	CASSLQVFSSYEQYF
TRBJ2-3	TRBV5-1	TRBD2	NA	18	TGCGCCAGCAGCTTGGGAAGGACTAGCGGGAGGAGCACAGATACGCAGTATTTT	CASSLGRTSGRSTDTQYF
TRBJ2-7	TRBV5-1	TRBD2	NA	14	TGCGCCAGCGGACCCGGGACTAGGGGCTACGAGCAGTACTTC	CASGPGTRGYEQYF
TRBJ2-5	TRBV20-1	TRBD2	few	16	TGCAGTGCCCTGGGACTAGCGGGAGGGCGGTTGAAGACCCAGTACTTC	CSALGLAGGRLKTQYF
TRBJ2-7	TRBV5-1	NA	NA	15	TGCGCCAGCAGCTTGGGGACAGCCCTCTCCTACGAGCAGTACTTC	CASSLGTALSYEQYF
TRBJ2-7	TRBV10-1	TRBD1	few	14	TGCGCCAGCAGAGGACAGGCGCCTATCTACGAGCAGTACTTC	CASRGQAPIYEQYF
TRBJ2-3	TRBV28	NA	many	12	TGTGCCAGCAGAGGCTACAAAGATACGCAGTATTTT	CASRGYKDTQYF
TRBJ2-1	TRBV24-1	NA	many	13	TGTGCCACCAGTGTCAGAGGGGTAAATGAGCAGTTCTTC	CATSVRGVNEQFF
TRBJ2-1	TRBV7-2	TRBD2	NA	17	TGTGCCAGCAGCGTCCGGACTAGCGGGGAGTTCTACAATGAGCAGTTCTTC	CASSVRTSGEFYNEQFF
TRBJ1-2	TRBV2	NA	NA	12	TGTGCCAGCAGTGGAGGGACTCCCGTTAACACCTTC	CASSGGTPVNTF
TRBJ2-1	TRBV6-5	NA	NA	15	TGTGCCAGCAGTTACTCGGTGCGGAGTTTAAATGAGCAGTTCTTC	CASSYSVRSLNEQFF
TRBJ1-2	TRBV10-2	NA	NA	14	TGCGCCAGCAGTGGGGGCTCGCAGGGCTATGGCTACACCTTC	CASSGGSQGYGYTF
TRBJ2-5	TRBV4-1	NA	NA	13	TGCGCCAGCAGCCACCCGGGAAAAGAGACCCAGTACTTC	CASSHPGKETQYF
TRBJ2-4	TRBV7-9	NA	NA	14	TGTGCCAGCAGCTTGGAAATAGCCAAAAACATTCAGTACTTC	CASSLEIAKNIQYF
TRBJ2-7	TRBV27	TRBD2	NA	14	TGTGCCAGCAGTTTCCAGACTAGCCGGGACGAGCAGTACTTC	CASSFQTSRDEQYF
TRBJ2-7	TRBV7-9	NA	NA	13	TGTGCCAGCAGCTTAAGGCCCCTCGACGAGCAGTACTTC	CASSLRPLDEQYF
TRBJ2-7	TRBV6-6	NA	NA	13	TGTGCCAGCAGTTACTGGGGATCGTACGAGCAGTACTTC	CASSYWGSYEQYF
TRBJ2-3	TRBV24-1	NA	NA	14	TGTGCCACCAGTGAGGGGGGCCCCACAGATACGCAGTATTTT	CATSEGGPTDTQYF
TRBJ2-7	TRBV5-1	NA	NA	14	TGCGCCAGCAGCTTGGGGTCTTCAGGGCTCGAGCAGTACTTC	CASSLGSSGLEQYF
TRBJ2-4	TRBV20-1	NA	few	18	TGCAGTGCTAGACTTCACACCGGGACTCTCACCGATAAAAACATTCAGTACTTC	CSARLHTGTLTDKNIQYF
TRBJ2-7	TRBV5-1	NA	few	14	TGCGCCAGCAGCTTGTTTCCCGACAGCTACGAGCAGTACTTC	CASSLFPDSYEQYF
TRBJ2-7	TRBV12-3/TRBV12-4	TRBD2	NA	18	TGTGCCAGCAGTTTGGGACCGGGACTAGCGGGAGGGCCACGCGAGCAGTACTTC	CASSLGPGLAGGPREQYF
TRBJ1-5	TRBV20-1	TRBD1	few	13	TGCAGTGCTTCTCCCGGGACAGGCCCAACCCAGCATTTT	CSASPGTGPTQHF